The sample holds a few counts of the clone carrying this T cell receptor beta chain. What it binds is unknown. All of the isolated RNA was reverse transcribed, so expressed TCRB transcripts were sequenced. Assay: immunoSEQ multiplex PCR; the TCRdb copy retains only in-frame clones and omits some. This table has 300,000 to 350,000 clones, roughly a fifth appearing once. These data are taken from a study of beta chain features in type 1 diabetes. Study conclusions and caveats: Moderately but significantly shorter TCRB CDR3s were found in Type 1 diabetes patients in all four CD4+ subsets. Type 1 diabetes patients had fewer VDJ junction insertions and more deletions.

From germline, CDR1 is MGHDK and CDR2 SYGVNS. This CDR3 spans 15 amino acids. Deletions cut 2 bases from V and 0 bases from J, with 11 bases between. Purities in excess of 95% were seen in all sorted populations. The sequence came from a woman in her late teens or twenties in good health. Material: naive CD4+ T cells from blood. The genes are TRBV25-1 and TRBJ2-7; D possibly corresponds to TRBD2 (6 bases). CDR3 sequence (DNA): TGTGCCAGCAGTGAACCCGGGAGCGGCTCCTACGAGCAGTACTTC. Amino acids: CASSEPGSGSYEQYF.